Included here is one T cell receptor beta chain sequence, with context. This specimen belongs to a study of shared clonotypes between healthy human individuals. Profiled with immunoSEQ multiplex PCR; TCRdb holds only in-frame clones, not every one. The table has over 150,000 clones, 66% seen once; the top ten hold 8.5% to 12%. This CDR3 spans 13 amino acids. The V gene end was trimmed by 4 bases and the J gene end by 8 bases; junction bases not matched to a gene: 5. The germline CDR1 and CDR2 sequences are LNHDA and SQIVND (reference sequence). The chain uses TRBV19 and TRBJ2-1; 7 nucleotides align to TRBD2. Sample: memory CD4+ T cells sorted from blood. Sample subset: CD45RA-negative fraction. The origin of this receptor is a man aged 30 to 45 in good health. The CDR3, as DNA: TGTGCCAGTAGTAAGCGGGAATATGATGAGCAGTTCTTC. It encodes CASSKREYDEQFF.